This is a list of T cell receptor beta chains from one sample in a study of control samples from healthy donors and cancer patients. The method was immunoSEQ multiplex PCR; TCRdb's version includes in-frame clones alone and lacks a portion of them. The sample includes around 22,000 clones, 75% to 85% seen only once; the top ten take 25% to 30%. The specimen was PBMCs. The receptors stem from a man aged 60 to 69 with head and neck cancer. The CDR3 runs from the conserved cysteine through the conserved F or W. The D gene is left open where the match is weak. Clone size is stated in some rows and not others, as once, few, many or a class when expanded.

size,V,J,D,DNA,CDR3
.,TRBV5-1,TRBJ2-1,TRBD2,TGCGCCAGCAGCCCCGGACTAGTGGGTAATGAGCAGTTCTTC,CASSPGLVGNEQFF
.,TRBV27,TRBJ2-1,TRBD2,TGTGCCAGCAGTTTGGGGACTAGCGGGGGGGCGAGTTTTGGTCTGAGGAATGAGCAGTTCTTC,CASSLGTSGGASFGLRNEQFF
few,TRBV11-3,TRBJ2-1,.,TGTGCCAGCAGCTTAGATCAGATAAACTACAATGAGCAGTTCTTC,CASSLDQINYNEQFF
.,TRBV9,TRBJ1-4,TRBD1,TGTGCCAGCAGCCCGAGGACAGGGAGACCTAATGAAAAACTGTTTTTT,CASSPRTGRPNEKLFF
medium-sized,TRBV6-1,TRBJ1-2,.,TGTGCCAGCAGTGAGGATCTGATCTATGGCTACACCTTC,CASSEDLIYGYTF
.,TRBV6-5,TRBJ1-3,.,TGTGCCAGCAGTTACTCGGTGAACTCTGGAAACACCATATATTTT,CASSYSVNSGNTIYF
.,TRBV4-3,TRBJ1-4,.,TGCGCCAGCAGCCAAGAATTAGGGGTTTCGCAACTGGATGAAAAACTGTTTTTT,CASSQELGVSQLDEKLFF
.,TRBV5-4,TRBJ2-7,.,TGTGCCAGCAGCTTAAAGGCTCAGAGGAACGAGCAGTACTTC,CASSLKAQRNEQYF
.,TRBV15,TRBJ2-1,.,TGTGCCACCAGCGTACTCCACGGGAACAATGAGCAGTTCTTC,CATSVLHGNNEQFF
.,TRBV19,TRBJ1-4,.,TGTGCCAGTAGTACCGACAGGTGGGCTAATGAAAAACTGTTTTTT,CASSTDRWANEKLFF
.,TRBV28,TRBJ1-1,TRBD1,TGTGCCAGCAGTTCCTCAACAGGGGGTATCGCTGAAGCTTTCTTT,CASSSSTGGIAEAFF
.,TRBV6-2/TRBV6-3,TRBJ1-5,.,TGTGCCAGCAGCCGCAGTAATTATCAGCCCCAGCATTTT,CASSRSNYQPQHF
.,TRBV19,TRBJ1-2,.,TGTGCCAGTAGCCCGGGACGGTACTATGGCTACACCTTC,CASSPGRYYGYTF
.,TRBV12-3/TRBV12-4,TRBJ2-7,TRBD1,TGTGCCAGCAGCCAAGGGACAGTCTACGAGCAGTACTTC,CASSQGTVYEQYF
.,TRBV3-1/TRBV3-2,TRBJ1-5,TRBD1,TGTGCCAGCAGCCAAGGTTTACAGGGGCTTGGGGGCAATCAGCCCCAGCATTTT,CASSQGLQGLGGNQPQHF
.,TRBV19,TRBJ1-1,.,TGTGCCAGTATGACCCGGGGCGGCACTGAAGCTTTCTTT,CASMTRGGTEAFF
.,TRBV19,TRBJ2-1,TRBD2,TGTGCCAGTAGAAAGGGGACTAGCGGGGGGCCGGGGCAGTTCTTC,CASRKGTSGGPGQFF
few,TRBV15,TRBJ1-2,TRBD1,TGTGCCACCAGCAGAGAAAGGGACAGCTATGGCTACACCTTC,CATSRERDSYGYTF
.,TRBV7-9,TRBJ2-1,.,TGTGCCAGCAGCATTAGTTCGACAGGATACAAGGGGAATGAGCAGTTCTTC,CASSISSTGYKGNEQFF
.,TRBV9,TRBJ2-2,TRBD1,TGTGCCAGCAGCGTACAGGGGGACACCGGGGAGCTGTTTTTT,CASSVQGDTGELFF
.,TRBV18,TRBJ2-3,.,TGTGCCAGCTCACCACTGGAGAGCACAGATACGCAGTATTTT,CASSPLESTDTQYF
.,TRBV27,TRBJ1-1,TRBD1,TGTGCCAGCAGTTTAGGACAGGGGGCGTGGACTGAAGCTTTCTTT,CASSLGQGAWTEAFF
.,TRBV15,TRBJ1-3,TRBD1,TGTGCCACCAGCAGGGGACAGGGGGCAGGAGGAAACACCATATATTTT,CATSRGQGAGGNTIYF
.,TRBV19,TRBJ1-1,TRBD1,TGTGCCAGTAGCTCTCTAGGACAGGTAAACACTGAAGCTTTCTTT,CASSSLGQVNTEAFF
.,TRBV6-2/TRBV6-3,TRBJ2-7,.,TGTGCCAGCAGTTATCCCGTCTACGAGCAGTACTTC,CASSYPVYEQYF
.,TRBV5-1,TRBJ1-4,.,TGCGCCAGCAGCTTTGAGGGGCAGGATGAAAAACTGTTTTTT,CASSFEGQDEKLFF
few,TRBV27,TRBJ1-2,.,TGTGCCAGCAGTCCAGATCCCTCCCCGGACACCTATGGCTACACCTTC,CASSPDPSPDTYGYTF
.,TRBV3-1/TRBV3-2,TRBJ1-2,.,TGTGCCAGCAGCCAAGATAGGGGACCCGTGGAGGGCTACACCTTC,CASSQDRGPVEGYTF
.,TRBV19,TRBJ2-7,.,TGTGCCAGTAGTTCCGAATATAGCGTCGACGAGCAGTACTTC,CASSSEYSVDEQYF
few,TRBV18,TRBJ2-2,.,TGTGCCAGCTCGCCAGCAATTAGCGGGACAGGCGGGGAGCTGTTTTTT,CASSPAISGTGGELFF
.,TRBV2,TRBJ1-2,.,TGTGCCAGCTGTCAAACTATAATCTATGGCTACACCTTC,CASCQTIIYGYTF
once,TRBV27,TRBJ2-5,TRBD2,TGTGCCAGCAGTTTATTTTCTAGCGGGAAAGAGACCCAGTACTTC,CASSLFSSGKETQYF
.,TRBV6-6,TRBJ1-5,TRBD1,TGTGCCAGCAGTTACGGACAGGGTAATCAGCCCCAGCATTTT,CASSYGQGNQPQHF
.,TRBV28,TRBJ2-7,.,TGTGCCAGCAGTTCCCCCACCCAGAGCTACGAGCAGTACTTC,CASSSPTQSYEQYF
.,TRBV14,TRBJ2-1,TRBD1,TGTGCCAGCAGCTCGGGGACAGGTGGGGAATACAATGAGCAGTTCTTC,CASSSGTGGEYNEQFF
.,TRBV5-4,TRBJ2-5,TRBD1,TGTGCCAGCAGCACCCGACAGGGCGGGGAGACCCAGTACTTC,CASSTRQGGETQYF
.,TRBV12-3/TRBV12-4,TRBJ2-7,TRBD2,TGTGCCAGCTCCATAGCGGGCTCCTACGAGCAGTACTTC,CASSIAGSYEQYF
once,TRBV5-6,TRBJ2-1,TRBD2,TGTGCCAGCAGAAGAGCGGGAACCTACAATGAGCAGTTCTTC,CASRRAGTYNEQFF
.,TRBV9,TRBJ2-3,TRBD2,TGTGCCAGCAGCGTACTTAGCGGGACCACAGATACGCAGTATTTT,CASSVLSGTTDTQYF
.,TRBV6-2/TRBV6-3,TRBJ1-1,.,TGTGCCAGCAGTTACTCTATATCAGGGCGGGACACTGAAGCTTTCTTT,CASSYSISGRDTEAFF
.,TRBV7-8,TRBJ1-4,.,TGTGCCAGCAGCTTAACCGGTCAGGCTAATGAAAAACTGTTTTTT,CASSLTGQANEKLFF
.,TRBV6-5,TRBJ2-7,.,TGTGCCAGCAGTTACTCCTCTACTAGCAGTTACGAGCAGTACTTC,CASSYSSTSSYEQYF
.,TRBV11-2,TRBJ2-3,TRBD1,TGTGCCAGCAGCCCTCTCACCAGGGGGCACGGTAGCACAGATACGCAGTATTTT,CASSPLTRGHGSTDTQYF
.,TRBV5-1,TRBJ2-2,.,TGCGCCAGCAGCCCCTCTTTCACCGGGGAGCTGTTTTTT,CASSPSFTGELFF
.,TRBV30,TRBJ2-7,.,TGTGCCTCTTGGAATAAGGGCTCTTTATCCTACGAGCAGTACTTC,CASWNKGSLSYEQYF
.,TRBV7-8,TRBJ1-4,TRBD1,TGTGCCAGCAGCTTAGGTCAGGGGGCGGTTGAAAAACTGTTTTTT,CASSLGQGAVEKLFF
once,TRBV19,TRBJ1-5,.,TGTGCCAGTTCCCAGGGGCGTAGCAATCAGCCCCAGCATTTT,CASSQGRSNQPQHF
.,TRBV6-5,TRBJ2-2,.,TGTGCCAGCAGAAGAGGGACAAACACCGGGGAGCTGTTTTTT,CASRRGTNTGELFF
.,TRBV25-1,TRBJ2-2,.,TGTGCCAGCAGTGAATATGGCACCGGGGAGCTGTTTTTT,CASSEYGTGELFF
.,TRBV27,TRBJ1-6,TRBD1,TGTGCCAGCAGATACAGGGGCCAATCACCCCTCCACTTT,CASRYRGQSPLHF
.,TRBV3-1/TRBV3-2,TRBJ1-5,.,TGTGCCAGCAGCCACGCACAGGAGGGCAATCAGCCCCAGCATTTT,CASSHAQEGNQPQHF
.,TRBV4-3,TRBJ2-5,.,TGCGCCAGCAGCCAAGGCGTGGGAGAAGAGACCCAGTACTTC,CASSQGVGEETQYF
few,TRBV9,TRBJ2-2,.,TGTGCCAGCAGAAAATTCACAGGGACCGGGGAGCTGTTTTTT,CASRKFTGTGELFF
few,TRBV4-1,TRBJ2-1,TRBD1,TGCGCCAGCAGCCAAGCTGGCAGGGGGCGAAATGAGCAGTTCTTC,CASSQAGRGRNEQFF
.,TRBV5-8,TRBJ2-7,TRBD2,TGTGCCAGCAGCTTGGCCAGCGGGGGGACCTACGAGCAGTACTTC,CASSLASGGTYEQYF
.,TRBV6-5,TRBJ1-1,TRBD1,TGTGCCAGCAGTTACTCGGGGGCAGGGGGGAACACTGAAGCTTTCTTT,CASSYSGAGGNTEAFF
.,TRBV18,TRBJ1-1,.,TGTGCCAGCTCACCACCGTATAACGGGGGCGCAAAAGACACTGAAGCTTTCTTT,CASSPPYNGGAKDTEAFF
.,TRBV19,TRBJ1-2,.,TGTGCCAGTAAACAGCCGAATGGCTACACCTTC,CASKQPNGYTF
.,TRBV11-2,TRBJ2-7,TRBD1,TGTGCCAGCACCCGGGACAGACAGTCCCACGAGCAGTACTTC,CASTRDRQSHEQYF
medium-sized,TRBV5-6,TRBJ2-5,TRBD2,TGTGCCAGCAGCTTCTGGGGGAGGGTTGAAGAGACCCAGTACTTC,CASSFWGRVEETQYF